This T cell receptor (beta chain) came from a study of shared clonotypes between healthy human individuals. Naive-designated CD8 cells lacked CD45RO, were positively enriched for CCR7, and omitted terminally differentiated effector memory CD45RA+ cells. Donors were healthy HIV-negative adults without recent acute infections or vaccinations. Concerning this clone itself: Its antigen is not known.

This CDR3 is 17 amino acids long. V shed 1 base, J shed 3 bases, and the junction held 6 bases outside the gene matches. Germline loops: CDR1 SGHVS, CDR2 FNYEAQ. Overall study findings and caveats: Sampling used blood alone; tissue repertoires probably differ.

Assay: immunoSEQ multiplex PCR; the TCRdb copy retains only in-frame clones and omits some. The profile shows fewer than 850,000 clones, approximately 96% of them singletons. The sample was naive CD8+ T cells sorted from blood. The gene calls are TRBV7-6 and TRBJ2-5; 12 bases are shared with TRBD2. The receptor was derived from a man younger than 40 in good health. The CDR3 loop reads CASSLGATSGSKETQYF. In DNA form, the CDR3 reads TGTGCCAGCAGCTTAGGCGCGACTAGCGGGAGCAAAGAGACCCAGTACTTC.